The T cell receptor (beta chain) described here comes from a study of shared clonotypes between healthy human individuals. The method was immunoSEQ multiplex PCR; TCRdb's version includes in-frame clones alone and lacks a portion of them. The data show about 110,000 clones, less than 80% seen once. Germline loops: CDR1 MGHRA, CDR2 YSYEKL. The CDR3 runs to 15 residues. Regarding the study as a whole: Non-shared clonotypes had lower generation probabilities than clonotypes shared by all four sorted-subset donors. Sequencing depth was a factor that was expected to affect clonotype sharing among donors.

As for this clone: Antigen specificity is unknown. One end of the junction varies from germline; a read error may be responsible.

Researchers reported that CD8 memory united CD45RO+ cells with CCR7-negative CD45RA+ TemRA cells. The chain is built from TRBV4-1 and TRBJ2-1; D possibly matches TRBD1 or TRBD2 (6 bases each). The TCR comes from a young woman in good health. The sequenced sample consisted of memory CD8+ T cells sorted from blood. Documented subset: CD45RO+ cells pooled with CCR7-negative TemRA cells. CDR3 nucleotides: TGCGCCAGCACCCAAGGGGGGAGATTGGGGGGTGAGCAGTTCTTC. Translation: CASTQGGRLGGEQFF.